The source of this TCR beta chain is a study of blood T cell repertoires in COVID-19. The V end lost 0 bases, the J end lost 8 bases, and 23 bases lay between the germline ends. This CDR3 region has 17 residues. Looked up from germline, CDR1 is SGDLS and CDR2 is YYNGEE. TCRdb's table, derived via immunoSEQ multiplex PCR, lists solely in-frame clones and lacks some. The table lists hundreds of thousands of clones, approximately 92% of them singletons. This sequence joins TRBV9 and TRBJ1-2, with a weak D call TRBD1 (5 bases). Sequenced sample: PBMCs or T cells enriched from blood (not recorded which). The receptor comes from a man aged 18 to 35 who had recovered from COVID-19. The CDR3 reads CASSVAPSQQVLEGYTF. CDR3 coding DNA: TGTGCCAGCAGCGTAGCTCCCTCTCAACAGGTCTTAGAGGGCTACACCTTC.